This TCR beta chain was identified during a study of human T cells and chemical hapten exposure. Whole-study context: Recorded diagnoses among the mostly female patients were alopecia areata, totalis or universalis.

This clonotype was detected only a few times. What it binds is unknown. Each CDR3 protein is one row after TCRdb ran MiXCR on the RACE reads. The top ten hold 2% to 3% of the sample, which has over 300,000 distinct CDR3 sequences, 4% to 6% seen once. The ends lost 3 bases at V and 1 base at J; junction bases unmatched: 9. This CDR3 is built from 17 residues. Study-level results: Expanded TCRs produced significantly more large CDR3 similarity clusters than controls did.

Time point indicated: pre-sensitization, week 0. The treatment was: therapeutic diphenylcyclopropenone sensitization with weekly scalp DPC. Unfractionated whole blood yielded total RNA. The V gene is TRBV12-3 or TRBV12-4, the J gene TRBJ2-5; 9 nucleotides line up with TRBD2. The material sequenced was whole blood, taken in connection with sensitization to the hapten diphenylcyclopropenone (DPC). This TCR was recovered from a woman aged 45-65 years with alopecia areata. Some clones in this sample may be carry-over from other donors' samples. The CDR3 loop is CASSFGSGGALQETQYF. CDR3 nucleotide sequence: TGTGCCAGCAGTTTCGGTAGCGGGGGAGCTCTCCAAGAGACCCAGTACTTC.